The rows below give T cell receptor beta chains drawn from one sample of a study of OX40 agonist ivuxolimab in advanced cancers. Generated by immunoSEQ multiplex PCR, the TCRdb table keeps only in-frame clones and is missing some. The data show about 120,000 clones, approximately 89% seen once. Sequences were derived from CD4+ or CD8+ T cells sorted from blood, sampled in a trial of the OX40 agonist ivuxolimab. Receptor source: an adult with an advanced solid tumor such as melanoma, head and neck, liver or kidney cancer. The CDR3 runs from the conserved cysteine through the conserved F or W. The order of the fields is clone size, V gene, J gene, D gene, CDR3 DNA, CDR3 protein. The D gene is left open where the match is weak. Rows may omit the clone size; those that give it use once, few, many or a size class.

NA	TRBV7-9	TRBJ2-1	NA	TGTGCCAGCACCCCTAACAATGAGCAGTTCTTC	CASTPNNEQFF
NA	TRBV4-3	TRBJ1-4	NA	TGCGCCAGCAGCCAAGATAGGGGGGGAGATCAAAAACTGTTTTTT	CASSQDRGGDQKLFF
once	TRBV5-4	TRBJ1-6	TRBD1	TGTGCCAGCAGCAATCGACAGGGAAAAGGGTCACCCCTCCACTTT	CASSNRQGKGSPLHF
NA	TRBV27	TRBJ1-2	NA	TGTGCCAGCAGTTTATTCGGTGGGACATCTGGCTACACCTTC	CASSLFGGTSGYTF
NA	TRBV30	TRBJ1-1	NA	TGTGCCTGGAGTGTACTGGGGGCAGAGAACACTGAAGCTTTCTTT	CAWSVLGAENTEAFF
NA	TRBV18	TRBJ1-1	NA	TGTGCCAGCTCACCGCGGGGGGGGGCAGTGAACACTGAAGCTTTCTTT	CASSPRGGAVNTEAFF
NA	TRBV19	TRBJ1-5	TRBD1	TGTGCCAGTAGTCCTCGGACAGGGGGCCCTCAGCCCCAGCATTTT	CASSPRTGGPQPQHF
NA	TRBV9	TRBJ1-2	NA	TGTGCCAGCAGCGTAGCCGGACAGCCCTACTACACCTTC	CASSVAGQPYYTF
once	TRBV5-6	TRBJ2-5	NA	TGTGCCAGCAGCTTGAGACTCTCGGAGACCCAGTACTTC	CASSLRLSETQYF
NA	TRBV5-6	TRBJ2-1	TRBD2	TGTGCCAGCAGCTTGAACAGCGGGGGTTACAATGAGCAGTTCTTC	CASSLNSGGYNEQFF
NA	TRBV7-9	TRBJ2-7	NA	TGTGCCAGCAGCTTAGATGACTACGAGCAGTACTTC	CASSLDDYEQYF
NA	TRBV4-3	TRBJ1-2	TRBD1	TGCGCCAGCAGCCAATCGGGACAGGGTGGAGCCTATGGCTACACCTTC	CASSQSGQGGAYGYTF
NA	TRBV7-2	TRBJ1-1	NA	TGTGCCAGCAGCTTATTTTCAAGGGACACTGAAGCTTTCTTT	CASSLFSRDTEAFF
NA	TRBV7-3	TRBJ2-3	NA	TGTGCCAGCAGCTTAGCTCCCACAGATACGCAGTATTTT	CASSLAPTDTQYF